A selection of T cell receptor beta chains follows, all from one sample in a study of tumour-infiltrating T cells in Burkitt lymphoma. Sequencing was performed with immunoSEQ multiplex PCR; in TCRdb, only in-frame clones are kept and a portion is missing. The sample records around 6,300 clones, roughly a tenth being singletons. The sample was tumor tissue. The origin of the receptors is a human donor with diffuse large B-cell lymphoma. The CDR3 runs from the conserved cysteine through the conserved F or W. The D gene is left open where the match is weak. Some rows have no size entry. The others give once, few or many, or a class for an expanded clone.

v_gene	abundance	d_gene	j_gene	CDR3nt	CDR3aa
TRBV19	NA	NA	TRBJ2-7	TGTGCCAGTAGTCTGTCTCCGGACAGCAAATACGAGCAGTACTTC	CASSLSPDSKYEQYF
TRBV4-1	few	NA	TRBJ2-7	TGCGCCAGCAGCCAAGATCGGGGGGCTATGTACGAGCAGTACTTC	CASSQDRGAMYEQYF
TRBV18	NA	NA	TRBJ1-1	TGTGCCAGCTCACCACCCGACAATTTGAACACTGAAGCTTTCTTT	CASSPPDNLNTEAFF
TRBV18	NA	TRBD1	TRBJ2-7	TGTGCCAGCTCGCCAACCGGGACAGGGGCTTCTGAGCAGTACTTC	CASSPTGTGASEQYF
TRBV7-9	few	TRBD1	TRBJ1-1	TGTGCCAGCAGCCCAGGGGGGGTCTTGGCTTTCTTT	CASSPGGVLAFF
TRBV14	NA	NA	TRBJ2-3	TGTGCCAGCAGCCAAGCCTACTACTTCCGGGCCAAACAAGATACGCAGTATTTT	CASSQAYYFRAKQDTQYF
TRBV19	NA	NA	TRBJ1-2	TGTGCCAGTAACAGGGAAGAGGACTATGGCTACACCTTC	CASNREEDYGYTF
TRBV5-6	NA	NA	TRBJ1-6	TGTGCCAGCAGCTTGGAACAGGGCTATAATTCACCCCTCCACTTT	CASSLEQGYNSPLHF
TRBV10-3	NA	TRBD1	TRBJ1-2	TGTGCCATCCGGGACAGGCTGGAAAACTATGGCTACACCTTC	CAIRDRLENYGYTF
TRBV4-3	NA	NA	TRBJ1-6	TGCGCCAGCAGCCTGGGGCCTACTACAGATTCACCCCTCCACTTT	CASSLGPTTDSPLHF
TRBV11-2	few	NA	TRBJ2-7	TGTGCCAGCAGCTTAGTCCCAGGGGGAGGCTACGAGCAGTACTTC	CASSLVPGGGYEQYF
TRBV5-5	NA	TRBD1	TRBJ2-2	TGTGCCAGCAGCGGACAGGGTAGGAACACCGGGGAGCTGTTTTTT	CASSGQGRNTGELFF
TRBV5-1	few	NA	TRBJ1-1	TGCGCCAGCAGCTACCTCGCCGGGCAGAACACTGAAGCTTTCTTT	CASSYLAGQNTEAFF
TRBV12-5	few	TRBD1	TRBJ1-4	TGTGCTAGTGGACAGGACTGTAACATTGTGGGGACAGGGAGGGCTAGTGTAAATGAAAAACTGTTTTTT	CASGQDCNIVGTGRASVNEKLFF
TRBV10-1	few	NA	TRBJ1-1	TGCGCCAGCAGTGAGCAAGTGAACACTGAAGCTTTCTTT	CASSEQVNTEAFF
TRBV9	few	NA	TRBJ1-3	TGTGCCAGCAGCGTAGAACAGGGAACTGGAAACACCATATATTTT	CASSVEQGTGNTIYF
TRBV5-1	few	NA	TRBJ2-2	TGCGCCAGCAGCTTGACAGGAGCGAACACCGGGGAGCTGTTTTTT	CASSLTGANTGELFF
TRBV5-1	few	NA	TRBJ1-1	TGCGCCAGCACCCTGGAGGAGGGACGGACTGAAGCTTTCTTT	CASTLEEGRTEAFF
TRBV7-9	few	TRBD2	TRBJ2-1	TGTGCCAGCCGTCGCGGACTAGCGGGGGAGATTGCTTACAATGAGCAGTTCTTC	CASRRGLAGEIAYNEQFF
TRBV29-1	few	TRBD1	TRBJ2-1	TGCAGCGTTTCGGACAGGGGTGGCCACAATGAGCAGTTCTTC	CSVSDRGGHNEQFF
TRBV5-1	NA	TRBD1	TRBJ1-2	TGCGCCAGCAGCACTAACCCACCGGGACAGGGGGACTATGGCTACACCTTC	CASSTNPPGQGDYGYTF
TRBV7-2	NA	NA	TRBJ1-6	TGTGCCAGCAGCTCCAACCAGCCTGGGAACTATAATTCACCCCTCCACTTT	CASSSNQPGNYNSPLHF
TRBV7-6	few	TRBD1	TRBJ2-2	TGTGCCAGCAGCTTAGTCGCGACAGGGGACACCGGGGAGCTGTTTTTT	CASSLVATGDTGELFF
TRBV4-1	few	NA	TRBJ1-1	TGCGCCAGCAGCCAAGCACAGGAGAACACTGAAGCTTTCTTT	CASSQAQENTEAFF
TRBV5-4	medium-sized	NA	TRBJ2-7	TGTGCCAGCAGTAATAAGGACAAATCCTACGAGCAGTACTTC	CASSNKDKSYEQYF
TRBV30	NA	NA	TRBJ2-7	TGTGCCTGGAGTGGAACAGGGCGTGTATACGAGCAGTACTTC	CAWSGTGRVYEQYF
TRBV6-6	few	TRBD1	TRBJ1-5	TGTGCCAGCAGTTATGGGACAGGGGATCAGCCCCAGCATTTT	CASSYGTGDQPQHF
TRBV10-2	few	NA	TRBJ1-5	TGCGCCAGCGCGAGGGTATGGGGTCAGCCCCAGCATTTT	CASARVWGQPQHF
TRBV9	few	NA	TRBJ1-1	TGTGCCAGCAGCGAGGCGGGATTTCTGAACACTGAAGCTTTCTTT	CASSEAGFLNTEAFF
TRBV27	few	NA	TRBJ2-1	TGTGCCAGCAGTTTCGGCTTTTACAATGAGCAGTTCTTC	CASSFGFYNEQFF
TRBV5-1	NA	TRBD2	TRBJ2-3	TGCGCCAGCAGCTTGATTAGCGGGCACACAGATACGCAGTATTTT	CASSLISGHTDTQYF
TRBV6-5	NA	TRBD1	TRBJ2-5	TGTGCCAGCAGACCGGGACAGGGGATCTCTGAGACCCAGTACTTC	CASRPGQGISETQYF
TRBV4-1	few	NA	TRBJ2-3	TGCGCCAGCAGCCAACAGGAGACCACAGATACGCAGTATTTT	CASSQQETTDTQYF
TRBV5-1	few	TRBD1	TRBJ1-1	TGCGCCAGCAGCTTTGGACAGGCGAACACTGAAGCTTTCTTT	CASSFGQANTEAFF
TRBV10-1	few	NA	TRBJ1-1	TGCGCCAGCAGTGAGTCACAGGGATATACTGAAGCTTTCTTT	CASSESQGYTEAFF
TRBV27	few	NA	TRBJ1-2	TGTGCCAGCAGTTTAATGGCAGGGTTGGATGGCTACACCTTC	CASSLMAGLDGYTF
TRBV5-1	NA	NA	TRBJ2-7	TGCGCCAGCAGCCTGGGGGGGGCACTAGCCTACGAGCAGTACTTC	CASSLGGALAYEQYF
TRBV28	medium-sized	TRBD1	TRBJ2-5	TGTGCCAGCAGTTCCCCGACAGGGGGCAGGGAGACCCAGTACTTC	CASSSPTGGRETQYF
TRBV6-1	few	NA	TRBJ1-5	TGTGCCAGCAGTGAAGCGCGATATCAGCCCCAGCATTTT	CASSEARYQPQHF
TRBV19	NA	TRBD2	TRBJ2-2	TGTGCCAGTAGTAGGGGACTAGCGGGGGGGCGCACCGGGGAGCTGTTTTTT	CASSRGLAGGRTGELFF
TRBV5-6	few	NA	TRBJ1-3	TGTGCCAGCAGCTTGCAACAGTGGGAAGGAAACACCATATATTTT	CASSLQQWEGNTIYF
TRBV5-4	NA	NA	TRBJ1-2	TGTGCCAGCAGCTTGCACAGGGAAGAGTATGGCTACACCTTC	CASSLHREEYGYTF